Listed here are 16 T cell receptor beta chains from one sample, sequenced in a study of blood T cell repertoires in COVID-19. The repertoire was sequenced with immunoSEQ multiplex PCR; TCRdb's copy has only in-frame clones and lacks some. This table holds 110,000 to 150,000 clones, roughly 85% found once. Material for sequencing was peripheral blood. Source of these receptors: a man aged 55 to 69 with acute or convalescent COVID-19.

This clone was recorded a few times. This chain connects TRBV18 to TRBJ2-3; D remains ambiguous. Deletions cut 2 bases from V and 3 bases from J, with 6 bases between. The CDR3 covers 13 residues. Germline V gene sequence: CDR1 KGHSH, CDR2 LQKENI. CDR3 sequence (DNA): TGTGCCAGCTCACCATTATTGACAGATACGCAGTATTTT. It translates to CASSPLLTDTQYF.

This clone was seen only once. The chain is built from TRBV29-1 and TRBJ2-2; the D is unclear. Germline-derived CDR1 and CDR2 are SQVTM and ANQGSEA. V was shortened by 2 bases and J by 7 bases, with 8 bases between the two germline ends. The CDR3 sequence is 12 residues long. The CDR3 nucleotides read TGCAGCGTTGAAACAGCCGGCGGGGAGCTGTTTTTT. Residues: CSVETAGGELFF.

The chain has TRBV5-1 and TRBJ2-5, with D possibly being TRBD1 (7 bases). The germline gives CDR1 SGHRS, CDR2 YFSETQ. The CDR3 loop spans 15 amino acids. Trimming took 4 bases from V and 5 from J, leaving 18 bases between them. CDR3 DNA: TGCGCCAGCAGCGTCGGGGGTACAGGGGAGGAGACCCAGTACTTC. It yields the protein CASSVGGTGEETQYF.

The chain combines TRBV5-5 with TRBJ2-7; D is possibly TRBD2 (5 bases). CDR1 is SGHKS and CDR2 is YYEKEE in the germline V gene (reference sequence). The CDR3 has 14 amino acids. The V end was cut by 6 bases, the J end by 2 bases, with 15 bases between. The CDR3 region has the DNA TGTGCCAGCACCAGTCGGGGTGATGCCTACGAGCAGTACTTC. Translating gives CASTSRGDAYEQYF.

The genes are TRBV28 and TRBJ1-2, with 9 positions matching TRBD1. Losses at the gene ends were 0 bases for V and 3 bases for J; bases not matched to a gene: 5. The CDR3 length is 16 residues. CDR1 is MDHEN and CDR2 is SYDVKM in the germline V gene. The CDR3 is CASSLWVRTGDYGYTF. The DNA of the CDR3 is TGTGCCAGCAGTTTATGGGTGCGGACAGGGGACTATGGCTACACCTTC.

The V and J genes are TRBV3-1 (or the pseudogene TRBV3-2) and TRBJ2-2; TRBD1 matches 11 bases. CDR1 LGHDT and CDR2 YNNKEL come from the germline V gene (reference sequence). V gave up 5 bases and J gave up 6 bases; unmatched junction bases: 11. This CDR3 region has 17 residues. The CDR3 region has the DNA TGTGCCAGCAGCTCACCCGGAGGACAGGGGGCATCCGGGGAGCTGTTTTTT. This encodes CASSSPGGQGASGELFF.

This chain joins TRBV28 and TRBJ1-4; 7 nucleotides align to TRBD1. With V trimmed by 2 bases and J by 7 bases, 4 bases remained unmatched. The CDR3 consists of 14 residues. In germline, CDR1 is MDHEN, CDR2 SYDVKM. The CDR3 loop is CASSLRGLIEKLFF. The CDR3 DNA reads TGTGCCAGCAGTTTAAGGGGGCTAATTGAAAAACTGTTTTTT.

The rearrangement links TRBV6-1 to TRBJ1-5; 8 nucleotides align to TRBD1. The CDR3 has 15 amino acids. Germline values: CDR1 MNHNS, CDR2 SASEGT. V gave up 1 base and J gave up 5 bases; unmatched junction bases: 4. In nucleotides, the CDR3 is TGTGCCAGCAGTGAAGTCGGCAGGGGGCATCAGCCCCAGCATTTT. As protein: CASSEVGRGHQPQHF.

The rearrangement uses TRBV7-9 and TRBJ1-2; the D is unclear. The germline V and J ends were trimmed by 3 bases and 4 bases, with 12 bases remaining between them. This CDR3 has 14 amino acids. CDR1 and CDR2 from the germline V gene are SEHNR and FQNEAQ (reference sequence). The CDR3 region is CASSFASSGYGYTF. In DNA form, the CDR3 reads TGTGCCAGCAGCTTTGCCTCAAGCGGCTATGGCTACACCTTC.

This clone was seen just once. V usage is TRBV21-1 and J usage is TRBJ2-7; the table's D call, TRBD1, has no DNA check behind it. TRBV21-1 is recorded as a pseudogene. The CDR3 is made up of 14 amino acids. The CDR3: CASSKRDSSYEQYF. The CDR3 DNA reads as TGTGCCAGCAGCAAACGGGACAGCTCCTACGAGCAGTACTTC.

The chain uses TRBV7-9 and TRBJ1-1; 7 bases agree with TRBD1. Germline trimming cut 2 bases from V and 5 bases from J; bases unmatched to any gene: 8. In germline, CDR1 is SEHNR, CDR2 FQNEAQ (reference sequence). This CDR3 is 15 amino acids long. As DNA, the CDR3 is TGTGCCAGCAGCTTAAGGGGGCAGTCGGGTACTGAAGCTTTCTTT. It codes for CASSLRGQSGTEAFF.

This rearrangement joins TRBV28 to TRBJ2-7; D not certain. Germline CDR1 and CDR2: MDHEN and SYDVKM. Trimming stripped 2 bases from V and 2 bases from J, with 10 bases between. CDR3 length: 14 residues. The CDR3 DNA is TGTGCCAGCAGTTTAACCCCGACAACCTACGAGCAGTACTTC. Translating gives CASSLTPTTYEQYF.

V is TRBV5-1 and J is TRBJ2-1, with a tentative D call TRBD2 (5 bases). Germline lookup yields CDR1 SGHRS and CDR2 YFSETQ. V lost 1 base to trimming and J lost 6 bases, with 8 bases between them. This CDR3 comprises 13 residues. The CDR3 sequence is CASSLSGSNEQFF. The CDR3 DNA reads TGCGCCAGCAGCTTGTCGGGAAGCAATGAGCAGTTCTTC.

The J gene is TRBJ2-3, the V gene TRBV27; 10 positions agree with TRBD2. CDR3 length: 16 amino acids. The V and J ends lost 1 base and 3 bases, in that order; junction bases with no gene match: 4. CDR1 and CDR2 (germline): MNHEY, SMNVEV (reference sequence). This CDR3 reads CASSLLIAGGTDTQYF. CDR3 coding DNA: TGTGCCAGCAGTTTATTGATAGCGGGAGGAACAGATACGCAGTATTTT.

The chain joins TRBV5-1 to TRBJ2-1; weak D call: TRBD2 (5 bases). The CDR3 runs 11 residues. In germline, CDR1 is SGHRS, CDR2 YFSETQ. V was cut by 6 bases and J by 6 bases, with 7 bases left in between. The CDR3: CASKGANEQFF. CDR3 DNA sequence: TGCGCCAGCAAGGGAGCCAATGAGCAGTTCTTC.

The gene calls are TRBV28 and TRBJ2-5; perhaps TRBD2 as D (6 bases). The CDR3 runs to 14 residues. Germline values: CDR1 MDHEN, CDR2 SYDVKM. Trimming stripped 5 bases from V and 9 bases from J, with 19 bases between. The CDR3 sequence: CASSGPPLARAQYF. The CDR3 coding sequence is TGTGCCAGCAGTGGGCCTCCACTAGCTCGGGCCCAGTACTTC.